This T cell receptor beta chain was sequenced during a study of CD8 T cells in ankylosing spondylitis. Broader study findings: Blood from ankylosing spondylitis patients appeared to carry a characteristic eight-variant TCR beta motif. Clones linked with disease were CD8+ and fairly uncommon in the peripheral blood. Reported data indicate significant enrichment of disease-linked clones within matched ankylosing spondylitis synovial fluid.

About this clonotype itself: The target antigen is unknown.

The CDR3 sequence is 14 residues long. CDR1 DFQATT and CDR2 SNEGSKA come from the germline V gene (reference sequence). V dropped 5 bases and J dropped 0; count of bases not matched to a gene: 3. Quantitative barcoded 5'-RACE was used to prepare TCR beta libraries. TCRdb re-analysed the 5' RACE reads in MiXCR, keeping a single row per CDR3 protein. The repertoire holds 400,000 or so distinct CDR3 sequences, roughly a quarter seen once, with 0.89% in the top ten. The chain uses TRBV20-1 and TRBJ2-1, with 8 bases matching TRBD1. The receptor was derived from a male donor with ankylosing spondylitis. Sequencing input: blood, either unsorted or a sorted T cell fraction (not recorded which). The CDR3 here is CSAGDRSSYNEQFF. The CDR3 nucleotides are TGCAGTGCTGGGGACAGGAGCTCCTACAATGAGCAGTTCTTC.